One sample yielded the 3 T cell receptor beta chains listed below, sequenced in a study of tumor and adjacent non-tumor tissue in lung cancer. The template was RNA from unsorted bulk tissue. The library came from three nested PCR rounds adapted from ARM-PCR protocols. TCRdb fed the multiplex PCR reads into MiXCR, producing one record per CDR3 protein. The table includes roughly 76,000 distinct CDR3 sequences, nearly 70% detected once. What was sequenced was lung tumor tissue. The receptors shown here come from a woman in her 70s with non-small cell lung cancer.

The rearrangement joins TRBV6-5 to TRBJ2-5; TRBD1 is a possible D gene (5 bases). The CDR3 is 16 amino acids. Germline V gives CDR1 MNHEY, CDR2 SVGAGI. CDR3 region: CGNSYLYRSSQETQYF. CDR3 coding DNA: TGTGGCAACAGTTACTTGTACAGGTCAAGCCAAGAGACCCAGTACTTC.

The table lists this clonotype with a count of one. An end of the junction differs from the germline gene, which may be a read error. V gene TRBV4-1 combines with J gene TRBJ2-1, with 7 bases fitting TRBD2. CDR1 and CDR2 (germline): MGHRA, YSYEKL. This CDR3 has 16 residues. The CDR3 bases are TGCGCCAGCAACCAAGATAGGGCTAGCGGATACAATGAGCAGTCCTTC. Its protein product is CASNQDRASGYNEQSF.

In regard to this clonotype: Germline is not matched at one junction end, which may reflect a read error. The CDR3 region has the DNA TGTTCCAGCACATACTCGCTTGGGGAAGGGGAAGAGACCCAGTACTTC. This encodes CSSTYSLGEGEETQYF. The rearrangement joins TRBV6-5 to TRBJ2-5, with a tentative D call TRBD1 (5 bases). This CDR3 region has 16 residues. Germline V gene sequence: CDR1 MNHEY, CDR2 SVGAGI.